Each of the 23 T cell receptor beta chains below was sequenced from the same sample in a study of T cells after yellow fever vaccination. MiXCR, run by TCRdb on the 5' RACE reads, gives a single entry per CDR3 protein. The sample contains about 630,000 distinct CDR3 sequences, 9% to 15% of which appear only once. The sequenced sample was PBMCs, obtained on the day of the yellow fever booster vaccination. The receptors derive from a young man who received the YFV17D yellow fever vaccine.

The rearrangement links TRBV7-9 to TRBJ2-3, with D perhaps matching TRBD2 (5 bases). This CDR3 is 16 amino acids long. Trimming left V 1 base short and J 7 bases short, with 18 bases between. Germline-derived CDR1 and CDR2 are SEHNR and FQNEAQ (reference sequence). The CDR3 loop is CASSLVVGVWAYTQYF. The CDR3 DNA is TGTGCCAGCAGCTTAGTAGTCGGGGTGTGGGCATATACGCAGTATTTT.

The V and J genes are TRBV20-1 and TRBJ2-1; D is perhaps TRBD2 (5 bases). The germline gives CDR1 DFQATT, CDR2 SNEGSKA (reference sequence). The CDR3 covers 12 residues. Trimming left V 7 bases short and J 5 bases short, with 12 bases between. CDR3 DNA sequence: TGCAGTGTCCGGGATCTGGACAATGAGCAGTTCTTC. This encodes CSVRDLDNEQFF.

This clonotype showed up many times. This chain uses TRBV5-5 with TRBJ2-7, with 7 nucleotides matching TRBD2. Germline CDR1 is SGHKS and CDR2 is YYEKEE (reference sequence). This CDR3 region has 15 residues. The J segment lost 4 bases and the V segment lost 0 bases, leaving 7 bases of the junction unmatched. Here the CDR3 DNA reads TGTGCCAGCAGCTTGGGGGACTACCGATATTACGAGCAGTACTTC. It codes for CASSLGDYRYYEQYF.

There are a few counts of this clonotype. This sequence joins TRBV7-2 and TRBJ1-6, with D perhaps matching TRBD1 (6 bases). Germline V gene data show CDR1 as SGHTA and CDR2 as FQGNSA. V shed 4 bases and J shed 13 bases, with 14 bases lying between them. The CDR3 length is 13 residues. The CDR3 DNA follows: TGTGCCAGCAGCTGGGCGGGCCAGGGGCCCCTCCACTTT. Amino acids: CASSWAGQGPLHF.

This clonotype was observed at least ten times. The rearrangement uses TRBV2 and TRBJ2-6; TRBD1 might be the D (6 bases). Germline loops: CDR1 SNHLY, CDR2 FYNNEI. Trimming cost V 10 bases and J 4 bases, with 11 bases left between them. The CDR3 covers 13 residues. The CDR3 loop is CATNRVGANVLTF. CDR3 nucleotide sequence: TGTGCCACCAACAGGGTCGGGGCCAACGTCCTGACTTTC.

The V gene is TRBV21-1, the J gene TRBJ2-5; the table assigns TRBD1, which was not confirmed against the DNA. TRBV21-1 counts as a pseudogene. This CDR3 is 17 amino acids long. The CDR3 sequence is CASTKTGRDRGEETQYF. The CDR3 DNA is TGTGCCAGCACCAAGACAGGCCGGGACAGGGGGGAAGAGACCCAGTACTTC.

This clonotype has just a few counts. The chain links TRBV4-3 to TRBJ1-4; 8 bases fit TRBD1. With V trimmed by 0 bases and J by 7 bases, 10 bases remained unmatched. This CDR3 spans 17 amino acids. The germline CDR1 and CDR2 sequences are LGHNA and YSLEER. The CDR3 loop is CASSQEVGRGRGEKLFF. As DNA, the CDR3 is TGCGCCAGCAGCCAAGAAGTGGGCAGGGGGCGCGGTGAAAAACTGTTTTTT.

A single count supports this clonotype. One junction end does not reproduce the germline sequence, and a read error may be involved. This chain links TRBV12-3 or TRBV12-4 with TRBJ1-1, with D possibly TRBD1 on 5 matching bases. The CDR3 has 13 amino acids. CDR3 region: CARSLGRVTEAFF. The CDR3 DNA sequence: TGTGCCAGGAGTTTAGGCAGGGTCACTGAAGCTTTCTTT.

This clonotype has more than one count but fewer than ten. The chain's CDR3 is CSVVGMTGELFF. The CDR3 DNA is TGCAGCGTTGTGGGTATGACCGGGGAGCTGTTTTTT. This chain connects TRBV29-1 to TRBJ2-2; D gene unclear. Germline CDR1 reads SQVTM; CDR2 reads ANQGSEA. V shed 4 bases and J shed 5 bases, with 8 bases lying between them. The CDR3 has 12 amino acids.

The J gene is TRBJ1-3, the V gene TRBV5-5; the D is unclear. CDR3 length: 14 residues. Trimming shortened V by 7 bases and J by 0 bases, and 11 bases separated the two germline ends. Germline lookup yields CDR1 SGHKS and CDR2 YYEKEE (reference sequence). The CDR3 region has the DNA TGTGCCAGCTGGCCACTGAGCTCTGGAAACACCATATATTTT. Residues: CASWPLSSGNTIYF.

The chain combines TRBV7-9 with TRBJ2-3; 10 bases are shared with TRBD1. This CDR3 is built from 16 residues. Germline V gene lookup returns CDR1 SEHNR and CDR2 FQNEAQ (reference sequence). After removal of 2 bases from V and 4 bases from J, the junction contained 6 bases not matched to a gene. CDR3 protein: CASSLLGTGVPDTQYF. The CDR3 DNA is TGTGCCAGCAGCTTACTCGGGACAGGGGTCCCAGATACGCAGTATTTT.

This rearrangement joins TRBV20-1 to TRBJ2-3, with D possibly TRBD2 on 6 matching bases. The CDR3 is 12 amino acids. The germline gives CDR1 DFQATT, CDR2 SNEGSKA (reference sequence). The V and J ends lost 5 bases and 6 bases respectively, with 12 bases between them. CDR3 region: CSAPGLADTQYF. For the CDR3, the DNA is TGCAGTGCTCCGGGACTGGCGGATACGCAGTATTTT.

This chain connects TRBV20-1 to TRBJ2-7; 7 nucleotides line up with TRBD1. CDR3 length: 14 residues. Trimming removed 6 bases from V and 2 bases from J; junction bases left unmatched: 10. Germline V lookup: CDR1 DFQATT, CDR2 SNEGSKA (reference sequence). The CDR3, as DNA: TGCAGTGCCACCAGGACAGGCGTCACCTACGAGCAGTACTTC. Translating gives CSATRTGVTYEQYF.

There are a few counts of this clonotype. The CDR3 DNA reads as TGTGCCAGCAGCTTTAAGGGAGGCTACGAGCAGTACTTC. This codes for CASSFKGGYEQYF. V gene TRBV5-5 combines with J gene TRBJ2-7; D might be TRBD2 (6 bases). The CDR3 sequence is 13 residues long. From germline, CDR1 is SGHKS and CDR2 YYEKEE (reference sequence). V was clipped by 2 bases and J by 3 bases, with 9 bases between them.

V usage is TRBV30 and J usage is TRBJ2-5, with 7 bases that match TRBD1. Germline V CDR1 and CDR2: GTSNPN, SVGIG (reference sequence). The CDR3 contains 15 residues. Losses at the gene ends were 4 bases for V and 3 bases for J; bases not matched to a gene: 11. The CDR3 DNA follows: TGTGCCTGGAAAAATCCAGGGGGACGGGAAGAGACCCAGTACTTC. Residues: CAWKNPGGREETQYF.

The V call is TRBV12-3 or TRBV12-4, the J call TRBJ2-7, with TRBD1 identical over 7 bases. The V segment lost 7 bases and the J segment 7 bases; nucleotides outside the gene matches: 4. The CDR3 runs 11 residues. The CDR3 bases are TGTGCCAGCAAAGAGGGGGCGGAGCAGTACTTC. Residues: CASKEGAEQYF.

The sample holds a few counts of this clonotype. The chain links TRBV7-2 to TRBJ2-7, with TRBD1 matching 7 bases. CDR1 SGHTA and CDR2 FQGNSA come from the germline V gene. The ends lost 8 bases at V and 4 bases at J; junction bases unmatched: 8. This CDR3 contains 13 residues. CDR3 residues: CASSGQLKYEQYF. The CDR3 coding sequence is TGTGCCAGCTCGGGACAGTTGAAGTACGAGCAGTACTTC.

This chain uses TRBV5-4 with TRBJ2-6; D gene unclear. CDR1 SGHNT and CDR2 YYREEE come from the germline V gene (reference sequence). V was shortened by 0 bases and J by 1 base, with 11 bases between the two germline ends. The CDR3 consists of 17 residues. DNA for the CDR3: TGTGCCAGCAGCTTGGGGACGGATCTTTCTGGGGCCAACGTCCTGACTTTC. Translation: CASSLGTDLSGANVLTF.

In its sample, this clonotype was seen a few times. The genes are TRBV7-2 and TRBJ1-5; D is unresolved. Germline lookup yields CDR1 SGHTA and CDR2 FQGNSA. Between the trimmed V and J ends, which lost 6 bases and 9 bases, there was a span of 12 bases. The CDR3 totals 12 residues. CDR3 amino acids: CASSFEGVPQHF. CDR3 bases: TGTGCCAGCAGTTTTGAGGGTGTGCCCCAGCATTTT.

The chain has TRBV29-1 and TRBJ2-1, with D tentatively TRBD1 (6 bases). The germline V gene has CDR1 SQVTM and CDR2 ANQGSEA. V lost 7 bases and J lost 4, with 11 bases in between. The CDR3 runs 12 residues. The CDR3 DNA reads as TGCAGCGCACCTCAGGGGTACAATGAGCAGTTCTTC. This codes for CSAPQGYNEQFF.

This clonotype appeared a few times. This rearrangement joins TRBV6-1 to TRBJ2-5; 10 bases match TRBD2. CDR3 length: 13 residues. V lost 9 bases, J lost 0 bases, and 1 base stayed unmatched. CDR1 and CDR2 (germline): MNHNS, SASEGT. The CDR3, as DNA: TGTGCCAGTAGCGGGGGGTACCAAGAGACCCAGTACTTC. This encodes CASSGGYQETQYF.

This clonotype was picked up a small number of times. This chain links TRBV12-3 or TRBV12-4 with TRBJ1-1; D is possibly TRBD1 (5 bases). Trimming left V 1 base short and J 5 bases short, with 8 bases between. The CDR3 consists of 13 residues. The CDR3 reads CASSLGGVTEAFF. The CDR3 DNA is TGTGCCAGCAGTTTAGGGGGGGTTACTGAAGCTTTCTTT.

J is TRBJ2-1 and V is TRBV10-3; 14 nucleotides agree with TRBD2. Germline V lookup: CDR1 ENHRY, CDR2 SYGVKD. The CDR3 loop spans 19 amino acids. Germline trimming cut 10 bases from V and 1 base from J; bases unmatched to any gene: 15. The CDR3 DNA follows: TGTGCCACCAAGGGGGCGGGACTAGCGGGAGAAGGGTCCTACAATGAGCAGTTCTTC. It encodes CATKGAGLAGEGSYNEQFF.